The 31 T cell receptor beta chains listed next were all sequenced from one sample in a study of breast tumors, draining lymph nodes, adjacent tissues. TCRdb passed the multiplex PCR reads through MiXCR, listing each CDR3 protein once. The sample carries some 230,000 distinct CDR3 sequences, approximately 36% recorded once. Axillary draining lymph nodes of breast cancer patients supplied the node samples. The sequenced sample was axillary lymph node tissue. These receptors all stem from a female donor with breast cancer. Some clones in this sample may be carry-over from other donors' samples.

This clonotype appeared many times. The CDR3 region has the DNA TGTGCCAGCAGTGTATCGACAGGGTGGGACTATGGCTACACCTTC. Residues: CASSVSTGWDYGYTF. The chain has TRBV2 and TRBJ1-2, with 7 bases matching TRBD1. Trimming at V came to 4 bases and at J to 3 bases, leaving 8 bases not matched to a gene. The germline CDR1 and CDR2 sequences are SNHLY and FYNNEI. This CDR3 has 15 amino acids.

Notes on this clonotype: Just one base apart from a much larger clone, this may be a read error. This chain connects TRBV20-1 to TRBJ2-1; TRBD2 agrees at 15 bases. The V and J ends lost 3 bases and 7 bases, in that order; junction bases with no gene match: 4. Germline values: CDR1 DFQATT, CDR2 SNEGSKA (reference sequence). The CDR3 totals 15 residues. CDR3 in amino acids: CSASGLAGGPNEQFF. CDR3 DNA sequence: TGCAGTGCTAGTGGACTAGCGGGAGGGCCGAATGAGCAGTTCTTC.

Comment on this clonotype: With a much larger clone just one base away, this may be a read error. The rearrangement uses TRBV6-6 and TRBJ2-5; D may be TRBD2 (6 bases). The germline gives CDR1 MNHNY, CDR2 SVGAGI (reference sequence). Trimming stripped 5 bases from V and 5 bases from J, with 15 bases between. This CDR3 has 14 amino acids. This CDR3 is CASSRWRAGETQYF. CDR3 coding DNA: TGTGCCAGCAGTCGGTGGAGGGCCGGGGAGACCCAGTACTTC.

This clonotype was counted a few times. A much bigger clone sits one base away, suggesting this may be a read error. This chain uses TRBV20-1 with TRBJ2-7; D is possibly TRBD1 or TRBD2 (5 bases each). Trimming stripped 5 bases from V and 1 base from J, with 15 bases between. This CDR3 spans 14 amino acids. Germline loops: CDR1 DFQATT, CDR2 SNEGSKA (reference sequence). CDR3 residues: CSALGRVASYEQYF. The CDR3 bases are TGCAGTGCTCTCGGCAGGGTAGCGTCCTACGAGCAGTACTTC.

This rearrangement joins TRBV28 to TRBJ1-4, with D unclear. V was trimmed by 3 bases and J by 8 bases, leaving 19 bases between them. The CDR3 loop spans 16 amino acids. Germline CDR1 is MDHEN and CDR2 is SYDVKM. CDR3 sequence: CASSFGPGPRGEKLFF. The CDR3 DNA is TGTGCCAGCAGTTTTGGACCGGGCCCCCGAGGAGAAAAACTGTTTTTT.

Details on this clonotype: An end of the junction differs from the germline gene, which may be a read error. The rearrangement joins TRBV19 to TRBJ2-6, with 8 bases fitting TRBD2. In germline, CDR1 is LNHDA, CDR2 SQIVND (reference sequence). The CDR3 runs to 13 residues. The CDR3 loop reads CASSTGGVNVLTF. The CDR3 region has the DNA TGTGCCAGTAGTACGGGAGGGGTCAACGTCCTGACTTTC.

This clonotype was picked up many times. The rearrangement joins TRBV2 to TRBJ1-5; 11 positions match TRBD1. The ends lost 7 bases at V and 5 bases at J; junction bases unmatched: 4. Germline lookup yields CDR1 SNHLY and CDR2 FYNNEI. The CDR3 runs to 14 residues. This CDR3 reads CASNLGQGDQPQHF. DNA for the CDR3: TGTGCCAGCAACTTGGGACAGGGGGATCAGCCCCAGCATTTT.

This clonotype was recorded at least ten times. A much larger clone lies a single base off, so this may be a read error. The rearrangement joins TRBV20-1 to TRBJ1-2; weak D call: TRBD1 (5 bases). Germline V CDR1 and CDR2: DFQATT, SNEGSKA (reference sequence). There are 12 residues in the CDR3. The CDR3 reads CSAYRGNYGSTF. In nucleotides, the CDR3 is TGCAGTGCGTACCGGGGCAACTATGGCTCCACCTTC.

The chain links TRBV2 to TRBJ2-5, with 8 bases identical to TRBD2. Trimming took 4 bases from V and 5 from J; bases not matched to a gene: 9. The CDR3 has 15 residues. Germline V gene sequence: CDR1 SNHLY, CDR2 FYNNEI. The CDR3 here is CASSGQSSGKETQYF. The CDR3 DNA reads as TGTGCCAGCAGTGGCCAGAGTAGCGGGAAGGAGACCCAGTACTTC.

This clonotype has a count of ten or more. J is TRBJ2-2 and V is TRBV2; 7 bases agree with TRBD1. Germline CDR1 is SNHLY and CDR2 is FYNNEI. This CDR3 has 15 amino acids. V lost 4 bases and J lost 0; bases outside the gene matches: 2. The CDR3 loop is CASSGQGSNTGELFF. The CDR3 bases are TGTGCCAGCAGTGGACAGGGTTCGAACACCGGGGAGCTGTTTTTT.

This sequence joins TRBV9 and TRBJ2-1, with TRBD2 matching over 9 bases. The germline gives CDR1 SGDLS, CDR2 YYNGEE. The CDR3 extends over 15 amino acids. J was trimmed by 7 bases and V by 5 bases; bases with no gene match: 10. CDR3 nucleotides: TGTGCCAGCAGTCTGGGGCGGGGGGGCTGGAATGAGCAGTTCTTC. Residues: CASSLGRGGWNEQFF. The complete variable domain, with remaining parts taken from reference TRBV9 and TRBJ2-1, reads DSGVTQTPKHLITATGQRVTLRCSPRSGDLSVYWYQQSLDQGLQFLIQYYNGEERAKGNILERFSAQQFPDLHSELNLSSLELGDSALYFCASSLGRGGWNEQFFGPGTRLTVL.

The V gene is TRBV28, the J gene TRBJ1-5; D is perhaps TRBD1 (6 bases). Germline V gene sequence: CDR1 MDHEN, CDR2 SYDVKM. The CDR3 has 15 residues. Trimming pared 3 bases from V and 0 bases from J, leaving 9 bases between. The CDR3 region is CASSLTGYSNQPQHF. Written as DNA, the CDR3 is TGTGCCAGCAGTTTGACAGGTTATAGCAATCAGCCCCAGCATTTT.

This clonotype was seen at least ten times. This chain uses TRBV6-6 with TRBJ2-7; no clear D gene. Trimming pared 2 bases from V and 0 bases from J, leaving 5 bases between. The CDR3 has 13 amino acids. Per the germline V gene, CDR1 is MNHNY and CDR2 is SVGAGI (reference sequence). CDR3 loop: CASSYQSSYEQYF. CDR3 nucleotides: TGTGCCAGCAGTTACCAGAGCTCCTACGAGCAGTACTTC.

This clonotype was counted many times. The chain employs TRBV10-3 and TRBJ2-5; possibly TRBD2 for D (5 bases). The CDR3 runs to 16 residues. In germline, CDR1 is ENHRY, CDR2 SYGVKD. V lost 0 bases to trimming and J lost 4 bases, with 15 bases between them. CDR3: CAISESRSGSPETQYF. Written as DNA, the CDR3 is TGTGCCATCAGTGAGTCGCGGAGCGGTTCCCCAGAGACCCAGTACTTC.

This clonotype appeared many times. J is TRBJ2-3 and V is TRBV5-1; 14 nucleotides agree with TRBD2. This CDR3 has 17 amino acids. The germline CDR1 and CDR2 sequences are SGHRS and YFSETQ. Unmatched junction bases numbered 6, after V lost 0 bases and J lost 6 bases. Here the CDR3 reads CASSLGTSGRNRDTQYF. CDR3 nucleotides: TGCGCCAGCAGCTTGGGGACTAGCGGGAGGAACCGGGATACGCAGTATTTT.

This clonotype has just one count. A much larger clonotype is one base distant, so this may be a read error. The rearrangement uses TRBV5-1 and TRBJ1-4; no clear D gene. CDR1 is SGHRS and CDR2 is YFSETQ in the germline V gene. Trimming left V 1 base short and J 3 bases short, with 19 bases between. This CDR3 is 18 amino acids long. The CDR3, as DNA: TGCGCCAGCAGCTTGAGGCCCGGGATGCGACTCCCTAATGAAAAACTGTTTTTT. Translated, it gives CASSLRPGMRLPNEKLFF.

The chain has TRBV19 and TRBJ1-2; D call uncertain. The V gene's germline CDR1 is LNHDA and CDR2 SQIVND (reference sequence). The V end was cut by 7 bases, the J end by 0 bases, with 12 bases between. The CDR3 runs 14 residues. CDR3 bases: TGTGCCAGTACCCCTGGCAGTGCTAACTATGGCTACACCTTC. Translation gives CASTPGSANYGYTF.

Details on this clonotype: An end of the junction differs from the germline gene, which may be a read error. V usage is TRBV12-3 or TRBV12-4 and J usage is TRBJ2-1, with a tentative D call TRBD2 (5 bases). The CDR3 is made up of 16 amino acids. CDR3 nucleotide sequence: TGTGCCAGCAGAGGCACGAAGCGGATACTCTACAATGGGCAGTTCTTC. Protein sequence: CASRGTKRILYNGQFF.

This clonotype was found many times. The V gene is TRBV9, the J gene TRBJ2-2; TRBD1 or TRBD2 may be the D gene (5 bases each). CDR3 length: 13 amino acids. Trimming cost V 5 bases and J 7 bases, with 12 bases left between them. Germline-derived CDR1 and CDR2 are SGDLS and YYNGEE. The CDR3 loop is CASSAGTLGELFF. DNA for the CDR3: TGTGCCAGCAGTGCCGGGACCCTCGGGGAGCTGTTTTTT.

The chain couples TRBV7-9 to TRBJ2-1; TRBD1 matches at 10 bases. Losses at the gene ends were 2 bases for V and 4 bases for J; bases not matched to a gene: 8. The V gene's germline CDR1 is SEHNR and CDR2 FQNEAQ (reference sequence). CDR3 size: 17 residues. The CDR3 bases are TGTGCCAGCAGCTTATCGGGACAGGGGCGATCTTACAATGAGCAGTTCTTC. The encoded protein is CASSLSGQGRSYNEQFF.

This clonotype has a count of ten or more. The chain combines TRBV20-1 with TRBJ2-5; a possible D gene is TRBD1 (5 bases). The CDR3 has 14 amino acids. V shed 0 bases and J shed 2 bases, with 10 bases lying between them. In germline, CDR1 is DFQATT, CDR2 SNEGSKA (reference sequence). CDR3 residues: CSARDLDRQETQYF. The CDR3 bases are TGCAGTGCTAGAGATCTTGACAGACAAGAGACCCAGTACTTC.

Regarding this clonotype: Mismatch with germline at one junction end may stem from a read error. The J gene is TRBJ2-5, the V gene TRBV12-3 or TRBV12-4, with 7 bases matching TRBD2. The CDR3 sequence is 15 residues long. This CDR3 reads CASSWMGGPGETQYF. The DNA for the CDR3 is TGTGCCAGCAGTTGGATGGGAGGGCCGGGGGAGACCCAGTACTTT.

At least ten counts were recorded for this clonotype. The J gene is TRBJ1-3, the V gene TRBV7-2; TRBD1 might be the D (6 bases). Trimming removed 1 base from V and 3 bases from J, with 10 bases in between. There are 15 residues in the CDR3. CDR1 SGHTA and CDR2 FQGNSA come from the germline V gene. The CDR3, as DNA: TGTGCCAGCAGCTTAGAGTCGGGACATGGAAACACCATATATTTT. Protein: CASSLESGHGNTIYF.

This clonotype was counted many times. This sequence joins TRBV12-3 or TRBV12-4 and TRBJ1-5, with D tentatively TRBD1 (6 bases). V was pared by 5 bases and J by 0 bases, with 11 bases between. The CDR3 is 15 amino acids. The CDR3 is CASSPPGDSNQPQHF. The CDR3 nucleotides are TGTGCCAGCAGTCCCCCAGGGGATAGCAATCAGCCCCAGCATTTT.

The chain carries TRBV19 and TRBJ1-2; possible D gene TRBD1, 5 bases. Between the trimmed V and J ends, which lost 1 base and 1 base, there was a span of 10 bases. Germline V gene data show CDR1 as LNHDA and CDR2 as SQIVND (reference sequence). The CDR3 runs to 15 residues. The CDR3 sequence is CASSIVGTINYGYTF. DNA for the CDR3: TGTGCCAGTAGTATAGTTGGGACTATTAACTATGGCTACACCTTC.

This chain uses TRBV7-2 with TRBJ2-5, with D unresolved. V lost 1 base and J 1 base, leaving 7 bases between the germline ends. The CDR3 sequence is 14 residues long. The germline gives CDR1 SGHTA, CDR2 FQGNSA. The CDR3 DNA follows: TGTGCCAGCAGCTTAGTGGGATCCCAAGAGACCCAGTACTTC. This encodes CASSLVGSQETQYF. Complete variable domain (other parts from reference TRBV7-2 and TRBJ2-5): GAGVSQSPSNKVTEKGKDVELRCDPISGHTALYWYRQSLGQGLEFLIYFQGNSAPDKSGLPSDRFSAERTGGSVSTLTIQRTQQEDSAVYLCASSLVGSQETQYFGPGTRLLVL.

This clonotype has a single count. The genes are TRBV5-5 and TRBJ2-1, with 11 bases aligning to TRBD2. Germline trimming cut 0 bases from V and 8 bases from J; bases unmatched to any gene: 7. Germline V lookup: CDR1 SGHKS, CDR2 YYEKEE (reference sequence). The CDR3 sequence is 16 residues long. The CDR3 coding sequence is TGTGCCAGCAGCTTGGTGGCTAGCGGGAGGTTGGATGAGCAGTTCTTC. Its protein product is CASSLVASGRLDEQFF.

Points on this clonotype: This could be a read error, since a much larger clone is one nucleotide away. This rearrangement joins TRBV5-6 to TRBJ1-3, with D possibly matching TRBD1 (5 bases). This CDR3 contains 13 residues. Germline V gives CDR1 SGHDT, CDR2 YYEEEE. Trimming took 1 base from V and 6 from J, leaving 8 bases between them. The CDR3 DNA reads as TGTGCCAGCAGCTTGACAGGCGCAAACACCATATATTTT. Translation: CASSLTGANTIYF. Full variable domain (remainder filled in from reference TRBV5-6 and TRBJ1-3): DAGVTQSPTHLIKTRGQQVTLRCSPKSGHDTVSWYQQALGQGPQFIFQYYEEEERQRGNFPDRFSGHQFPNYSSELNVNALLLGDSALYLCASSLTGANTIYFGEGSWLTVV.

The chain recombines TRBV5-5 with TRBJ2-1, with 8 bases fitting TRBD2. CDR3 length: 16 amino acids. Germline V CDR1 and CDR2: SGHKS, YYEKEE (reference sequence). Trimming took 4 bases from V and 7 from J; bases not matched to a gene: 13. The CDR3 region has the DNA TGTGCCAGCAGCCTTGTGGCCACCGGGGGGGCGAATGAGCAGTTCTTC. Translating it yields CASSLVATGGANEQFF.

This clonotype occurred many times. An end of the junction differs from the germline gene, which may be a read error. The chain is built from TRBV7-9 and TRBJ1-2, with 10 bases matching TRBD1. CDR3 length: 15 residues. CDR1 and CDR2 (germline): SEHNR, FQNEAQ (reference sequence). CDR3 nucleotides: TGTGCCAGCAGCTCTCAGGGGGGGACAGGGGCCGGCTACCCCTTC. This codes for CASSSQGGTGAGYPF.

A remark on this clonotype: A clone one base away is much larger, so this may be a read error. V gene TRBV20-1 combines with J gene TRBJ2-3, with 9 bases identical to TRBD2. Trimming removed 5 bases from V and 7 bases from J; junction bases left unmatched: 13. The CDR3 has 15 residues. The germline V gene encodes CDR1 DFQATT and CDR2 SNEGSKA (reference sequence). The CDR3 sequence is CSADGGGAKTNTQYF. The CDR3 DNA reads TGCAGTGCTGACGGCGGGGGGGCCAAGACAAATACGCAGTATTTT.